These 23 T cell receptor beta chains share one sample of origin, sequenced in a study of identical twins listed by TCRdb under 2016. To prepare the library, 5' RACE was applied. Instrument on record: Illumina HiSeq 2000. TCRdb reworked the public reads: Q25 trimming with fastp, MiXCR clone assembly, productive beta chains retained. Under each unique CDR3 protein, matching rows form one entry showing the most common genes and DNA. For this sample the table gives roughly 290,000 distinct CDR3 sequences, of which roughly 10% were detected only once. 7% to 8.5% of the sample is held by the ten biggest clonotypes. This sample was shared with a second study, whose subject was yellow fever vaccine responses in identical twins.

Sequencing was performed on CD8+ T cells sorted from blood. The receptors were gathered from a young woman in good health.

This clonotype was observed at least ten times. The V call is TRBV4-2, the J call TRBJ2-3, with D unresolved. Germline assignment: CDR1 LGHNA and CDR2 YNFKEQ. Trimming removed 0 bases at V and 0 bases at J, with 16 bases between. The CDR3 length is 18 residues. The CDR3 DNA sequence: TGTGCCAGCAGCCAAGATCTTGGATCAGAGACTAGCACAGATACGCAGTATTTT. It specifies CASSQDLGSETSTDTQYF.

This clonotype was counted ten times or more. The chain links TRBV7-8 to TRBJ2-5, with a weak D call TRBD1 (5 bases). CDR1 and CDR2 (germline): SGHVS, FQNEAQ. V gave up 5 bases and J gave up 2 bases, with 18 bases separating them. The CDR3 extends over 16 amino acids. The CDR3 DNA follows: TGTGCCAGCAGCCCCCTTTCCCCGGACAAGCAAGAGACCCAGTACTTC. It encodes CASSPLSPDKQETQYF. The variable domain in full, completed from reference TRBV7-8 and TRBJ2-5, reads GAGVSQSPRYKVAKRGQDVALRCDPISGHVSLFWYQQALGQGPEFLTYFQNEAQLDKSGLPSDRFFAERPEGSVSTLKIQRTQQEDSAVYLCASSPLSPDKQETQYFGPGTRLLVL.

The chain is built from TRBV5-1 and TRBJ1-1; D is unresolved. Deletions cut 0 bases from V and 7 bases from J, with 7 bases between. The CDR3 loop spans 12 amino acids. The germline V gene has CDR1 SGHRS and CDR2 YFSETQ. CDR3 residues: CASSLVENEAFF. CDR3 nucleotide sequence: TGCGCCAGCAGCTTGGTGGAAAATGAAGCTTTCTTT.

This chain links TRBV20-1 with TRBJ2-1, with D tentatively TRBD2 (5 bases). CDR3 length: 17 amino acids. Looked up from germline, CDR1 is DFQATT and CDR2 is SNEGSKA (reference sequence). Trimming stripped 0 bases from V and 9 bases from J, with 24 bases between. This CDR3 is CSARDTFGRSEVVEQFF. The CDR3 DNA follows: TGCAGTGCTAGAGACACCTTCGGCCGTTCGGAGGTAGTTGAGCAGTTCTTC.

This clonotype appeared many times. The chain recombines TRBV27 with TRBJ1-5, with unresolved D. V was trimmed by 0 bases and J by 9 bases, leaving 6 bases between them. CDR3 length: 12 residues. CDR1 MNHEY and CDR2 SMNVEV come from the germline V gene (reference sequence). CDR3 sequence reads: CASSLSIRPQHF. CDR3 DNA: TGTGCCAGCAGTTTATCAATCAGGCCCCAGCATTTT.

The rearrangement links TRBV6-2 or TRBV6-3 to TRBJ2-5; maybe TRBD1 (6 bases). V lost 6 bases and J lost 5, with 13 bases in between. This CDR3 has 13 amino acids. Germline CDR1 reads MNHEY; CDR2 reads SVGEGT. This CDR3 reads CASRYRVLETQYF. Here the CDR3 DNA reads TGTGCCAGCAGGTACAGGGTCCTGGAGACCCAGTACTTC.

A few counts support this clonotype. V and J are TRBV5-6 and TRBJ1-5, with TRBD1 matching over 9 bases. The CDR3 loop spans 15 amino acids. Trimming at V came to 3 bases and at J to 6 bases, leaving 7 bases not matched to a gene. Germline V lookup: CDR1 SGHDT, CDR2 YYEEEE. Here the CDR3 reads CASSSGTGFGQPQHF. The CDR3 DNA follows: TGTGCCAGCAGCTCCGGGACAGGGTTCGGTCAGCCCCAGCATTTT. Full variable domain (remainder filled in from reference TRBV5-6 and TRBJ1-5): DAGVTQSPTHLIKTRGQQVTLRCSPKSGHDTVSWYQQALGQGPQFIFQYYEEEERQRGNFPDRFSGHQFPNYSSELNVNALLLGDSALYLCASSSGTGFGQPQHFGDGTRLSIL.

This clonotype was seen many times. The rearrangement links TRBV27 to TRBJ2-1; 9 bases line up with TRBD1. The CDR3 covers 16 residues. The ends lost 5 bases at V and 9 bases at J; junction bases unmatched: 14. The germline gives CDR1 MNHEY, CDR2 SMNVEV (reference sequence). The CDR3 DNA is TGTGCCAGCAGTCCGATTGAGACAGGGGGTAGAGGTGAGCAGTTCTTC. It is translated as CASSPIETGGRGEQFF.

This clonotype was seen repeatedly, ten times or more. The chain carries TRBV27 and TRBJ2-1; D is possibly TRBD2 (6 bases). Germline V gene sequence: CDR1 MNHEY, CDR2 SMNVEV (reference sequence). Trimming stripped 8 bases from V and 0 bases from J, with 11 bases between. The CDR3 sequence is 14 residues long. The CDR3 loop is CASSVGSSYNEQFF. The CDR3 region has the DNA TGTGCCAGCTCTGTCGGGAGCTCCTACAATGAGCAGTTCTTC.

V is TRBV12-3 or TRBV12-4 and J is TRBJ1-1; 8 positions match TRBD1. The CDR3 length is 14 residues. J lost 1 base, V lost 6 bases, and 4 bases had no gene match. The CDR3 coding sequence is TGTGCCAGCAGCAGTACAGGGGGGAACACTGAAGCTTTCTTT. Translation: CASSSTGGNTEAFF.

This clonotype was counted at least ten times. The gene calls are TRBV5-1 and TRBJ1-1; D possibly corresponds to TRBD1 (6 bases). Trimming removed 6 bases from V and 1 base from J, with 16 bases in between. CDR1 is SGHRS and CDR2 is YFSETQ in the germline V gene. CDR3 length: 15 amino acids. CDR3 region: CASNESPGENTEAFF. For the CDR3, the DNA is TGCGCCAGCAATGAATCACCAGGGGAGAACACTGAAGCTTTCTTT.

This clonotype was seen repeatedly, ten times or more. The V call is TRBV24-1, the J call TRBJ2-7, with D possibly matching TRBD2 (5 bases). CDR1 is KGHDR, CDR2 SFDVKD, per germline. The CDR3 length is 16 residues. V shed 2 bases and J shed 2 bases, with 15 bases lying between them. This chain's CDR3 is CATSDSSPRETYEQYF. The CDR3 DNA follows: TGTGCCACCAGTGATTCCTCCCCACGGGAAACCTACGAGCAGTACTTC.

This chain joins TRBV5-5 and TRBJ2-4, with D unclear. This CDR3 has 16 residues. The germline V and J ends were trimmed by 4 bases and 0 bases, with 14 bases remaining between them. CDR1 is SGHKS, CDR2 YYEKEE, per germline (reference sequence). The CDR3: CASSRDETLAKNIQYF. CDR3 DNA sequence: TGTGCCAGCAGCCGAGATGAGACTCTAGCCAAAAACATTCAGTACTTC.

This clonotype was detected ten times or more. The rearrangement links TRBV5-6 to TRBJ2-1, with 8 nucleotides matching TRBD2. CDR1 is SGHDT, CDR2 YYEEEE, per germline. The length of the CDR3 is 16 residues. The J segment lost 2 bases and the V segment lost 3 bases, leaving 7 bases of the junction unmatched. CDR3 bases: TGTGCCAGCAGCTCCGGACTAGCTGGGACCTACAATGAGCAGTTCTTC. This translates into CASSSGLAGTYNEQFF.

In this sample, this clonotype turned up many times. The gene calls are TRBV12-3 or TRBV12-4 and TRBJ2-2, with 8 bases fitting TRBD1. The CDR3 runs to 20 residues. V lost 4 bases and J lost 1; bases outside the gene matches: 17. The CDR3 DNA follows: TGTGCCAGCAGTTACTGGGCGACAGGGGCAATTTCCTGGAACACCGGGGAGCTGTTTTTT. Its translation: CASSYWATGAISWNTGELFF.

This clonotype has a count of ten or more. The chain combines TRBV4-1 with TRBJ2-7, with D possibly matching TRBD1 (6 bases). Germline CDR1 reads MGHRA; CDR2 reads YSYEKL. V was clipped by 3 bases and J by 0 bases, with 12 bases between them. The CDR3 runs 15 residues. CDR3 nucleotides: TGCGCCAGCAGCCATTCCTGGGACAACTCCTACGAGCAGTACTTC. Its translation is CASSHSWDNSYEQYF.

This clonotype was seen ten or more times. The junction does not match germline at one end; this may be a read error. The rearrangement links TRBV7-7 to TRBJ2-1; a weak D match, TRBD2 (6 bases). Looked up from germline, CDR1 is SSHAT and CDR2 is FNYEAQ (reference sequence). CDR3 length: 15 residues. CDR3 region: CASSLARAGINEQFF. The CDR3 DNA reads as TGTGCTAGCAGCTTAGCCCGCGCGGGGATCAATGAGCAGTTCTTC.

This clonotype was recorded at least ten times. The chain employs TRBV12-3 or TRBV12-4 and TRBJ2-2; D not certain. The CDR3 is 13 residues long. V lost 3 bases, J lost 4 bases, and 6 bases lay in between. The chain's CDR3 is CASSLSVTGELFF. DNA for the CDR3: TGTGCCAGCAGTTTGTCAGTCACCGGGGAGCTGTTTTTT.

This clonotype was counted at least ten times. The chain links TRBV7-9 to TRBJ2-1; D remains ambiguous. Trimming removed 5 bases from V and 6 bases from J, with 5 bases in between. Germline CDR1 SEHNR, CDR2 FQNEAQ (reference sequence). This CDR3 contains 11 residues. This CDR3 reads CASSDTNEQFF. CDR3 in DNA: TGTGCCAGCAGCGATACCAATGAGCAGTTCTTC.

This clonotype was found a few times. The rearrangement uses TRBV2 and TRBJ1-1; a possible D gene is TRBD1 (6 bases). V gave up 8 bases and J gave up 4 bases, with 14 bases separating them. CDR1 SNHLY and CDR2 FYNNEI come from the germline V gene. This CDR3 region has 13 residues. CDR3 in DNA: TGTGCCAGCGGGGAGGTCAGGGGCACTGAAGCTTTCTTT. This sequence encodes CASGEVRGTEAFF. Based on the CDR3 plus reference TRBV2 and TRBJ1-1, the full variable domain is EPEVTQTPSHQVTQMGQEVILRCVPISNHLYFYWYRQILGQKVEFLVSFYNNEISEKSEIFDDQFSVERPDGSNFTLKIRSTKLEDSAMYFCASGEVRGTEAFFGQGTRLTVV.

The V call is TRBV2, the J call TRBJ2-3, with 7 bases identical to TRBD2. CDR3 length equals 16 residues. Germline trimming cut 6 bases from V and 0 bases from J; bases unmatched to any gene: 9. Germline CDR1 is SNHLY and CDR2 is FYNNEI. As DNA, the CDR3 is TGTGCCAGCAGATCAAGCGGGGTTGCTAGCACAGATACGCAGTATTTT. It encodes CASRSSGVASTDTQYF.

This clonotype has at least ten counts. The junction does not match germline at one end; this may be a read error. This chain joins TRBV7-9 and TRBJ2-1; 7 bases map to TRBD2. This CDR3 has 12 residues. Germline V gives CDR1 SEHNR, CDR2 FQNEAQ (reference sequence). The CDR3 sequence is CASSLGGDEQFF. CDR3 bases: TGCGCCAGCAGCTTGGGGGGGGATGAGCAGTTCTTC.

The V and J genes are TRBV4-3 and TRBJ2-2; 7 nucleotides match TRBD1. The CDR3 covers 16 residues. The V segment lost 1 base and the J segment 4 bases; nucleotides outside the gene matches: 6. Looked up from germline, CDR1 is LGHNA and CDR2 is YSLEER. In nucleotides, the CDR3 is TGCGCCAGCAGCCAAGGCCAGGGGGTACGCACCGGGGAGCTGTTTTTT. This sequence encodes CASSQGQGVRTGELFF.